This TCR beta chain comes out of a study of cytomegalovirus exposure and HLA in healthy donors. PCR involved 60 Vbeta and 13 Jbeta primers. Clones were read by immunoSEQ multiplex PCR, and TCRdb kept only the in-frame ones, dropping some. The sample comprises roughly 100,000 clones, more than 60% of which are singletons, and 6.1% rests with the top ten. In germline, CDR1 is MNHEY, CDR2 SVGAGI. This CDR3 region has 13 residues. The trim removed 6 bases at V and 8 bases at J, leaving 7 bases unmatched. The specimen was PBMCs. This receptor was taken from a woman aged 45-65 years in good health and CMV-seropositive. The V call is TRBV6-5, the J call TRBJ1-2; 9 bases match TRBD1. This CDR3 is CASSLGTGFGYTF. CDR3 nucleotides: TGTGCCAGCAGCCTCGGGACAGGGTTCGGCTACACCTTC.